This T cell receptor beta chain originates from a study of T cell repertoires in cytomegalovirus infection. Study-wide background: Matching HLA type, along with CMV infection, was indicated by public TCR beta signatures. General study points: Within the response measured ex vivo, HLA-C-restricted CMV-specific TCR beta clonotypes were dominant.

TCRdb ran MiXCR on the reads and lists one entry per CDR3 protein. The table has under 300,000 distinct CDR3 sequences, approximately 15% seen once; the top ten hold more than 45%. With respect to this clonotype: What it binds is unknown. One end of the junction does not line up with germline, which may come from a read error.

Sequenced sample: CD8+ T cells from PBMCs. This receptor was obtained from a human donor in good health (CMV status not recorded). Some clones in this sample may be carry-over from other donors' samples.

The DNA of the CDR3 is TGTGCTAGCAGCTTAGTTTATGGTGCCCACACCGGGGAGCTGTTTTTT. The encoded protein is CASSLVYGAHTGELFF. V usage is TRBV7-6 and J usage is TRBJ2-2, with D unclear. Germline CDR1 is SGHVS and CDR2 is FNYEAQ. The CDR3 is made up of 16 amino acids. Filled out from reference TRBV7-6 and TRBJ2-2, the complete variable domain reads GAGVSQSPRYKVTKRGQDVALRCDPISGHVSLYWYRQALGQGPEFLTYFNYEAQQDKSGLPNDRFSAERPEGSISTLTIQRTEQRDSAMYRCASSLVYGAHTGELFFGEGSRLTVL.